This T cell receptor beta chain comes out of a study of patients and donors after allogeneic stem cell transplantation. Each CDR3 protein gets one entry after TCRdb re-called the RT-PCR reads with MiXCR. The sample yields about 150,000 distinct CDR3 sequences, approximately 24% seen once. This clonotype was seen more than once but under ten times. The specimen was blood, either unsorted or a sorted T cell fraction (not recorded which). This clonotype originated in a human donor who was either an allogeneic HSCT recipient or a stem cell or donor lymphocyte infusion donor (not recorded which). It is not recorded whose cells these are; they may come from a transplant donor.

The CDR3 protein is CSARGRASNHYEQYF. CDR3 nucleotides: TGCAGTGCTAGAGGTCGGGCTAGCAATCACTACGAGCAGTACTTC. The chain recombines TRBV20-1 with TRBJ2-7, with D possibly being TRBD2 (5 bases). V gave up 1 base and J gave up 3 bases, with 16 bases separating them. This CDR3 is 15 amino acids long. Germline-derived CDR1 and CDR2 are DFQATT and SNEGSKA (reference sequence).